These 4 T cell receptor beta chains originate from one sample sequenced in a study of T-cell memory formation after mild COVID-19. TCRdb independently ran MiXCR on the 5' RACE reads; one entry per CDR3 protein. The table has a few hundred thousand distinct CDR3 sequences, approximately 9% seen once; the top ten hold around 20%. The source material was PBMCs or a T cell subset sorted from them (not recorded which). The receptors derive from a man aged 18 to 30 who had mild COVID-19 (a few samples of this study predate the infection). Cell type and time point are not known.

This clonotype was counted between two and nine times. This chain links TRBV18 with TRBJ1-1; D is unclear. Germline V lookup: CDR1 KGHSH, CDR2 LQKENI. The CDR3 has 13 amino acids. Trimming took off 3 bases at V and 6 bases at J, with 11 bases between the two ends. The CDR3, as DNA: TGTGCCAGCTCACCGGCCGTTAGCGCTGAAGCTTTCTTT. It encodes CASSPAVSAEAFF.

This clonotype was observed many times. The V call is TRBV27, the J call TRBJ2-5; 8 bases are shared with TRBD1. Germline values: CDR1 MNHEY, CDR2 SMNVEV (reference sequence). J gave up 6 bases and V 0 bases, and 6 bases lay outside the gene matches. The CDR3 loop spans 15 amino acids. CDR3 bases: TGTGCCAGCAGTTTATCCGCAGGGGGCTGGAAGACCCAGTACTTC. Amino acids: CASSLSAGGWKTQYF.

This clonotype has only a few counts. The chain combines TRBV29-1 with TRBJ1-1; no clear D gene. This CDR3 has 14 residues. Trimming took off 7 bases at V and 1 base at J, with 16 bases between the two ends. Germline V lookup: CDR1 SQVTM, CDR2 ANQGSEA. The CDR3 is CSAKERWWNTEAFF. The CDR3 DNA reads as TGCAGCGCCAAGGAAAGGTGGTGGAACACTGAAGCTTTCTTT.

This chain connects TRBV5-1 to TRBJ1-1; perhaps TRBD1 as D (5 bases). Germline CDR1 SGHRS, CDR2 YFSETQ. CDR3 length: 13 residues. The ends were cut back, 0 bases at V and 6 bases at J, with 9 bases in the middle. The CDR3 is CASSLVPGAEAFF. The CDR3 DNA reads TGCGCCAGCAGCTTGGTTCCGGGGGCTGAAGCTTTCTTT.